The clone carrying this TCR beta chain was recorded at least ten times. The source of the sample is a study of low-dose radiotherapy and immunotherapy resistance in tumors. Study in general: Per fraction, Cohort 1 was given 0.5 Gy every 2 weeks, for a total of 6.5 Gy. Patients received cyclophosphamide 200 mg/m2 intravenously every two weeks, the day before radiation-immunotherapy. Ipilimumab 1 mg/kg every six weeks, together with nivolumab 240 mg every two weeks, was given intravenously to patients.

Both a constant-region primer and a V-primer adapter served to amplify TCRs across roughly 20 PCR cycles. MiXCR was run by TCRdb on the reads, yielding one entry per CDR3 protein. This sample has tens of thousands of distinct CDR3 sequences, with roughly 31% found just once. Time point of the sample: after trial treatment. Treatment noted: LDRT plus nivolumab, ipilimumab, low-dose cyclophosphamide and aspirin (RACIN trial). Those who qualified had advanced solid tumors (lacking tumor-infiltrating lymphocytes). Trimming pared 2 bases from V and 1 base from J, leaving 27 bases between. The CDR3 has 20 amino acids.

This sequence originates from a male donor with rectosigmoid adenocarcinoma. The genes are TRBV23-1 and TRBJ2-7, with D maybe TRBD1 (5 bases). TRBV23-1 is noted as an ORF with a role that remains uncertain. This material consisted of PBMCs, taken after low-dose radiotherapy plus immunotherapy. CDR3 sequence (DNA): TGCGCCAGCAGTCAACCATACTCTGAACCGCCTAGACAGAAATCCTACGAGCAGTACTTC. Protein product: CASSQPYSEPPRQKSYEQYF.